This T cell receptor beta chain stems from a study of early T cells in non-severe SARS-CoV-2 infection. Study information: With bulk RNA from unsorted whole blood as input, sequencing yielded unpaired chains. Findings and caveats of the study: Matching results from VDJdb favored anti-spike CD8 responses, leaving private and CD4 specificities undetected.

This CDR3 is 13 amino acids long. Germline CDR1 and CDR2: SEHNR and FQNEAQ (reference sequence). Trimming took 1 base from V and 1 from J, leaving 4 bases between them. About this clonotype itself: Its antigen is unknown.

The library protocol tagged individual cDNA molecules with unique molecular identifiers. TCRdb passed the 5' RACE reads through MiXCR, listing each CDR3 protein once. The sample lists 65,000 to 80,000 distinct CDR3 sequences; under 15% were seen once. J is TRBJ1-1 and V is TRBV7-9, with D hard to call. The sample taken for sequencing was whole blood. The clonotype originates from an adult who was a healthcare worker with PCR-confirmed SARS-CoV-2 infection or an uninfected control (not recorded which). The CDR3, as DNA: TGTGCCAGCAGCTTAGGTGCGAACACTGAAGCTTTCTTT. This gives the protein CASSLGANTEAFF. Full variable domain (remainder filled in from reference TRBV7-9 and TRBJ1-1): DTGVSQNPRHKITKRGQNVTFRCDPISEHNRLYWYRQTLGQGPEFLTYFQNEAQLEKSRLLSDRFSAERPKGSFSTLEIQRTEQGDSAMYLCASSLGANTEAFFGQGTRLTVV.